What follows are 9 T cell receptor beta chains derived from one specimen sequenced in a study of blood T cell repertoires in COVID-19. Measured with immunoSEQ multiplex PCR; TCRdb has only the in-frame clones, and not every one. The table lists about 220,000 clones, approximately 85% of them singletons. Source material: peripheral blood. Receptors originate from a woman aged 65 to 85 with COVID-19, enrolled during active disease.

CDR3 in DNA: TGCGCCAGCAGGTATACAGGGGCCACTGAAGCTTTCTTT. This codes for CASRYTGATEAFF. V usage is TRBV4-1 and J usage is TRBJ1-1; 7 nucleotides align to TRBD1. J was trimmed by 4 bases and V by 6 bases; bases with no gene match: 5. The CDR3 totals 13 residues. Germline V gene data show CDR1 as MGHRA and CDR2 as YSYEKL.

A single count supports this clone. CDR3 bases: TGTGCCAGCAGTTACCCTAGCGGGGGGGTCAGCGACGAGCAGTACTTC. Encoded protein: CASSYPSGGVSDEQYF. The chain combines TRBV6-2 or TRBV6-3 with TRBJ2-7; the match to TRBD2 covers 12 bases. The germline gives CDR1 MNHEY, CDR2 SVGEGT. Germline trimming cut 2 bases from V and 5 bases from J; bases unmatched to any gene: 7. This CDR3 has 16 amino acids.

The chain couples TRBV6-5 to TRBJ1-6; 9 bases map to TRBD1. The ends lost 2 bases at V and 8 bases at J; junction bases unmatched: 7. The CDR3 has 16 residues. From germline, CDR1 is MNHEY and CDR2 SVGAGI. The CDR3 reads CASSYGTGTGYSPLHF. Here the CDR3 DNA reads TGTGCCAGCAGTTACGGGACCGGGACAGGGTATTCACCCCTCCACTTT.

J is TRBJ1-1 and V is TRBV19; 9 bases agree with TRBD1. Germline CDR1 is LNHDA and CDR2 is SQIVND (reference sequence). The CDR3 contains 14 residues. With V trimmed by 2 bases and J by 6 bases, 4 bases remained unmatched. Here the CDR3 DNA reads TGTGCCAGTAGTATACGACAGGGGGAAGCTGAAGCTTTCTTT. Translating gives CASSIRQGEAEAFF.

The chain recombines TRBV6-1 with TRBJ1-5, with D unresolved. Germline assignment: CDR1 MNHNS and CDR2 SASEGT. The CDR3 is 14 amino acids. V was cut by 5 bases and J by 1 base, with 9 bases left in between. The CDR3 sequence is CASSSTMSNQPQHF. DNA of the CDR3: TGTGCCAGCAGTTCCACTATGAGCAATCAGCCCCAGCATTTT.

The rearrangement uses TRBV5-1 and TRBJ2-2; 7 bases agree with TRBD2. CDR1 is SGHRS and CDR2 is YFSETQ in the germline V gene. J lost 1 base, V lost 4 bases, and 7 bases had no gene match. There are 16 residues in the CDR3. CDR3 nucleotides: TGCGCCAGCAGCCTATCTAGCGGACTGAACACCGGGGAGCTGTTTTTT. As protein: CASSLSSGLNTGELFF.

V is TRBV3-1 (or the pseudogene TRBV3-2) and J is TRBJ2-3; 8 bases align to TRBD2. Germline V lookup: CDR1 LGHDT, CDR2 YNNKEL (reference sequence). The trim removed 2 bases at V and 1 base at J, leaving 5 bases unmatched. The CDR3 consists of 16 residues. CDR3 in amino acids: CASSQQTSAGTDTQYF. The DNA for the CDR3 is TGTGCCAGCAGCCAACAGACTAGCGCGGGCACAGATACGCAGTATTTT.

The chain couples TRBV29-1 to TRBJ1-3; no clear D. CDR1 and CDR2 (germline): SQVTM, ANQGSEA. The CDR3 runs to 12 residues. V was shortened by 3 bases and J by 4 bases, with 7 bases between the two germline ends. In nucleotides, the CDR3 is TGCAGCGTTGAGGAGGGAGGAAACACCATATATTTT. Translated, it gives CSVEEGGNTIYF.

The chain employs TRBV18 and TRBJ2-7, with 13 bases aligning to TRBD2. This CDR3 contains 17 residues. Losses at the gene ends were 3 bases for V and 0 bases for J; bases not matched to a gene: 5. Germline V gene sequence: CDR1 KGHSH, CDR2 LQKENI. CDR3 in amino acids: CASSPGLAGSHSYEQYF. The CDR3 bases are TGTGCCAGCTCACCGGGACTAGCGGGATCCCACTCCTACGAGCAGTACTTC.